This T cell receptor beta chain emerged from a study of blood T cells in healthy people across ages. General study findings and limits: Any conclusive comparison of naive versus antigen-experienced cells was prevented by using unsorted PBMCs.

This CDR3 region has 15 residues. Germline CDR1 is MDHEN and CDR2 is SYDVKM. Concerning this clonotype: Its target is unknown.

The second PCR ran roughly 7 to 12 cycles with a sample-barcoded 5' primer and J-beta primers. TCRdb re-called the 5' RACE reads with MiXCR, one entry per CDR3 protein. The repertoire holds 1.5 million to 1.8 million distinct CDR3 sequences, under 55% seen once, with approximately 4% in the top ten. The source material was blood. The chain employs TRBV28 and TRBJ2-1; D unclear. The J call could be wrong; TRBJ2-7 is a better fit for the DNA end. This receptor was identified in a woman between 18 and 29 years old in good health. CDR3 nucleotides: TGTGCCAGCAGTCTCCGGTGGAGCTCCTACAATGAGCAGTACTTC. Protein sequence: CASSLRWSSYNEQYF.